This T cell receptor (beta chain) was recovered during a study of blood T cell repertoires in COVID-19. CDR1 is KGHDR and CDR2 is SFDVKD in the germline V gene. The CDR3 extends over 19 amino acids. V was pared by 0 bases and J by 4 bases, with 13 bases of the junction left unmatched. Clones were read by immunoSEQ multiplex PCR, and TCRdb kept only the in-frame ones, dropping some. The repertoire holds about 250,000 clones, with over 70% as singletons. Sequencing was carried out using PBMCs or T cells enriched from blood (not recorded which). This clonotype was obtained from a middle-aged woman who had been exposed to COVID-19. The chain uses TRBV24-1 and TRBJ2-3, with 9 bases aligning to TRBD1. CDR3 DNA: TGTGCCACCAGTGATTTGAACCTGGGACAGGGACGAAGGGCAGATACGCAGTATTTT. Protein product: CATSDLNLGQGRRADTQYF.